The text below deals with one T cell receptor beta chain. The antigen is undetermined. TCR sequencing covered a few patients who responded to pembrolizumab. TCRdb's copy holds only in-frame clones and misses some; the assay was immunoSEQ multiplex PCR. Among around 38,000 clones, 70% to 80% were seen once, and the ten largest hold approximately 24%. This record belongs to a study of PD-1 blockade in mismatch repair-deficient tumors. Findings of the study overall: After pembrolizumab, tumor-resident clones rose rapidly, then generally contracted before radiologic responses.

Germline CDR1 and CDR2: LNHDA and SQIVND (reference sequence). V was trimmed by 4 bases and J by 6 bases, leaving 8 bases between them. CDR3 length: 12 amino acids. Sequences were derived from peripheral blood, sampled 4 weeks after starting pembrolizumab. This TCR came from an adult with mismatch repair-deficient cancer. The J gene is TRBJ2-3, the V gene TRBV19; no definite D call. The CDR3 protein is CASSSPADTQYF. DNA of the CDR3: TGTGCCAGTAGTAGCCCCGCGGATACGCAGTATTTT.